The present T cell receptor (beta chain) was sequenced within a study of cytomegalovirus exposure and HLA in healthy donors. Study as a whole: The roughly 100 million unique TCR beta sequences, from roughly 170 million T cells, were found by an earlier analysis. Study findings and constraints: Association of a missense DCLRE1C variant with TCR beta V- and J-gene trimming was reported in a later analysis. A later analysis found TCR association rates differed by HLA locus, highest for DRB1 and lowest for HLA-C.

The junction had 6 bases not matched to a gene; V was cut back by 5 bases and J by 2 bases. This CDR3 contains 15 residues. Germline V gene data show CDR1 as MNHEY and CDR2 as SMNVEV (reference sequence). This clone was found once. Its antigen is unidentified. Amplification used 60 Vbeta primers and 13 Jbeta primers. Profiling relied on immunoSEQ multiplex PCR, and the TCRdb table lists in-frame clones only, not all of them. The repertoire has around 220,000 clones, around 83% of them found once; the top ten carry 1.2% to 1.5%. The clonotype comes from a girl between 10 and 17 years old in good health and CMV-seronegative. Sequencing input: PBMCs. This rearrangement joins TRBV27 to TRBJ1-2; the match to TRBD1 covers 9 bases. The CDR3: CASSIQQGANYGYTF. The CDR3 DNA sequence: TGTGCCAGCAGTATACAACAGGGGGCGAACTATGGCTACACCTTC.